This entry features one TCR beta chain sequence. No cognate antigen has been identified for it. No clone much larger than this one lies a single base away; base qualities are absent. The CDR3 measures 16 amino acids from cysteine to phenylalanine. Only the CDR3 part of the read is kept: 48 bases, read in frame from the first base. Between the V and J ends, shortened by 0 bases and 0 bases respectively, the junction contains 12 bases. The germline V gene yields SGDLS for CDR1 and YYNGEE for CDR2. These data come from a study of shared clonotypes between healthy human individuals (dated by TCRdb to 2020 to 2022). Study-level background: Three men and a couple of women, aged 18 to 49 years, made up the cohort. Different laboratories and diverse techniques were used to prepare libraries and sequence TCR repertoires, to increase sequencing depth and limit assay-specific biases. For each donor, CD4 naive and CD4 memory were each given three plates, CD8 naive was given two plates, and CD8 memory was given one plate. Per donor, leukapheresis produced somewhere between about 0.85 and 10 billion PBMCs. Blood TCR repertoires of a handful of healthy adults were deeply sequenced to estimate repertoire size and the extent of clonotype sharing between individuals. The paper's findings and limits, for the study overall: Based on pairwise subsampling, the degree of clonotype sharing among donors was expected to be affected by sequencing depth. Higher generation probabilities were observed for clonotypes shared by all four sorted-subset donors than for non-shared clonotypes. Sampling was restricted to blood, and TCR repertoires in tissues likely differ from the TCR repertoires found in blood. Because the study included only a small number of donors, the genetic and exposure-history diversity represented was limited. Larger estimated clonotype richness was generally found for naive subsets than for memory subsets. Approximately 5% of naive CD4, around 4% of naive CD8, 2% to 2.5% of memory CD4, and 0.4% of memory CD8 clonotypes were shared across several donors. Even with the large sequencing depth, rarefaction of the sorted-subset datasets indicated that sequencing was incomplete.

The donors were healthy, HIV-negative adults who had no recently reported acute infections or vaccinations. Every donor was a Caucasian adult living in Nashville, Tennessee, USA. CD4+ T cells were enriched by magnetic negative selection; naive cells were then positively selected on CD45RA, and the negative fraction formed the memory subset. Blood was obtained by leukapheresis, after which PBMCs were separated by Ficoll-Histopaque density gradient centrifugation and cryopreserved in liquid nitrogen vapor phase. Analytical flow cytometry was used to check the purity and quantity of each magnetically sorted T cell population. Genomic DNA was isolated from every sorted fraction and measured by UV absorbance on a Nanodrop 2000c. TCR CDR3 regions were amplified from genomic DNA by multiplex PCR using the deep immunoSEQ assay. Genomic DNA extracted from each cell subset was distributed evenly over all wells of several immunoSEQ 96-well plates, and each plate served as one replicate. For sorted subsets, 150 to 250 ng genomic DNA, equal to 25,000 to 35,000 T cell genomes, was loaded into each replicate PCR. Purified libraries were quantified with a Qubit 3.0 fluorometer, sized on a Bioanalyzer 2100, and re-quantified with the KAPA Library Quantification kit. Every immunoSEQ 96-well plate was sequenced on a separate single-read 150-cycle Illumina NextSeq 550 flow cell. As for the original processing: Because only junctional sequences without quality scores were contained in the immunoSEQ output, filtering matching that applied to full-length reads could not be performed. Sequences were annotated with PyIR, a Python wrapper for IgBLAST v1.9, using IMGT germline references to assign V/J genes and CDR3. Reads with weak V/J assignments (E-value above 1e-6), missing CDR3, stop codons, out-of-frame junctions, or ambiguous translated residues were removed. V3J clonotypes were defined by identical inferred V gene, J gene, and CDR3 amino acid sequence. The percentage overlap between two repertoires was calculated by dividing the number of shared unique clonotypes by the size of the smaller repertoire. RTK rarefaction, the Chao1 estimator, and Recon v2.1 estimates of unobserved clonotypes were used to assess repertoire richness. OLGA was used to compute generation probabilities for all TCRbeta clonotypes that the gDNA method yielded from several donors. In its TCRdb copy, this immuneACCESS table keeps in-frame sequences only and misses some clones. Where compared with another copy, unresolved V genes explain less than half of these, and the others have no known cause. V, J and clone size were drawn from that table, and D and trimming were deduced from the DNA. Across this sample there are 2 million to 3 million clones, with 93% seen only once. About 0.34% of the sample belongs to the ten largest clones.

This receptor was identified in a man aged 18-30 years in good health. Some clones in this sample may be carry-over from other donors' samples. Sequenced material: naive CD4+ T cells from PBMCs. In the paper's terms, the cell subset or site label means: CD45RA+ positively selected. Recombination connected TRBV9 to TRBJ2-5; too little of a D gene remains to name it. CDR3 reads: CASSVAPDGDQETQYF. The DNA is TGTGCCAGCAGCGTAGCCCCGGACGGAGACCAAGAGACCCAGTACTTC.